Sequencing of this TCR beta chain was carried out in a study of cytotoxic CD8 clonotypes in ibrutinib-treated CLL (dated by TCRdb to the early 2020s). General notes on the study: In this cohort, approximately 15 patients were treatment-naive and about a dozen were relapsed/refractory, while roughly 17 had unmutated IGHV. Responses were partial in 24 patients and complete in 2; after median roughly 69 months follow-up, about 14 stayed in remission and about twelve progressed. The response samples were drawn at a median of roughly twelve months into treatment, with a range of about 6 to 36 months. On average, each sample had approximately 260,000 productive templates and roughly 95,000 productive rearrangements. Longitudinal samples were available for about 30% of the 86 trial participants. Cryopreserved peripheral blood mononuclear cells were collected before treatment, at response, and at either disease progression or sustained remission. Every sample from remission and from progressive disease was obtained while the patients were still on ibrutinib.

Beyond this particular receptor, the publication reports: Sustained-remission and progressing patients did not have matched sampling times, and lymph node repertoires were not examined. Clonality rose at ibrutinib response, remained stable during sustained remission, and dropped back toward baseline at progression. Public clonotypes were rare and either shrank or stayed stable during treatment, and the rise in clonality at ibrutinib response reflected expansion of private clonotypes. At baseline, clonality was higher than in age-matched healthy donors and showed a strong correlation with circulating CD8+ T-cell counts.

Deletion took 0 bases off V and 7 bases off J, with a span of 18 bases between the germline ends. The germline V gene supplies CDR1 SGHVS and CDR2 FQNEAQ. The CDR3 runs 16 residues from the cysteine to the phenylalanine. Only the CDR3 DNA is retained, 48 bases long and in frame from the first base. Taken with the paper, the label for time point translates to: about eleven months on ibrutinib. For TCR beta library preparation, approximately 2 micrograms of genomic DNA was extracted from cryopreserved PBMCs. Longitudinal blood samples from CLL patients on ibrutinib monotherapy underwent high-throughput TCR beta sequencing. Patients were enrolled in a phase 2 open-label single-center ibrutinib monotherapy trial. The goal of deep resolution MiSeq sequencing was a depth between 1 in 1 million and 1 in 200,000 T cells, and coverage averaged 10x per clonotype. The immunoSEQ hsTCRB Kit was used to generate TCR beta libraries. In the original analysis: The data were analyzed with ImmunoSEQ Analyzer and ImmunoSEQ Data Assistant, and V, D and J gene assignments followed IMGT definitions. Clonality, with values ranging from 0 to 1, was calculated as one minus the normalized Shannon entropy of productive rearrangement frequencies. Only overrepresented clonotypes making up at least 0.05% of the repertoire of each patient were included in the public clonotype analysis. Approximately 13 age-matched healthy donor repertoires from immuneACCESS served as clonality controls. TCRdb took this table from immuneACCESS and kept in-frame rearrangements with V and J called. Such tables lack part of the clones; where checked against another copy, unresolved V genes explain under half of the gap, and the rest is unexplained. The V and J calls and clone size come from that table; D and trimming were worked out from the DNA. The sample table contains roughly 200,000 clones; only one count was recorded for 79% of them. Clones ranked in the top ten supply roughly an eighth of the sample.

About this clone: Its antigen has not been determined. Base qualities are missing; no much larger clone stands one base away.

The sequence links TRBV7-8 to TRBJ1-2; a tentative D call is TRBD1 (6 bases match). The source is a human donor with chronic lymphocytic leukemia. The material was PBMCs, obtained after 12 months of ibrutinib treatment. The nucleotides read TGTGCCAGCAGCTTAGCGCGTCGGGGGGCGGTCGTTGGCTACACCTTC. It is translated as CASSLARRGAVVGYTF.